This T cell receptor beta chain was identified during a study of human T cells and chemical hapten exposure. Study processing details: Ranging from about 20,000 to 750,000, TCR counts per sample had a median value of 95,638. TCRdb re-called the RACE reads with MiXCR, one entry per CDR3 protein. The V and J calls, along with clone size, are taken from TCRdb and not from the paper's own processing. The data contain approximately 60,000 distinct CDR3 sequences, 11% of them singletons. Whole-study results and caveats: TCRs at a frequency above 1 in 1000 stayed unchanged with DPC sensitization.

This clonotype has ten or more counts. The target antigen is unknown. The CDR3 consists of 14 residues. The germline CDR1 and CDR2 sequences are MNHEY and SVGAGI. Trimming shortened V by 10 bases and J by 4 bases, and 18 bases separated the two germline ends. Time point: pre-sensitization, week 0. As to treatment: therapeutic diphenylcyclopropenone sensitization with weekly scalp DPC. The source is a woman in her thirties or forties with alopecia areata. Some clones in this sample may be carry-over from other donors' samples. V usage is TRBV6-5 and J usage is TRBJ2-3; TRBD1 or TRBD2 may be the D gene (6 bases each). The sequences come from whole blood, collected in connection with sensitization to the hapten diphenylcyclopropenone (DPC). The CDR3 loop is CATRRGGNADTQYF. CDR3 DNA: TGTGCCACCAGACGAGGGGGGAACGCAGATACGCAGTATTTT.